These 2 T cell receptor beta chains share one sample of origin, sequenced in a study of blood T cell repertoires in COVID-19 (TCRdb year 2020). Library generation was performed with the immunoSEQ multiplex PCR assay. The immuneACCESS repertoire file appears here via TCRdb, limited to in-frame rearrangements. These files lack a portion of the clones; in checked studies, under half of the deficit traces to unresolved V genes, and the cause of the others is not known. Here the sample has about 130,000 clones; approximately 81% occur a single time. Of the sample, more than 5% falls within the top ten clones. The material sequenced was peripheral blood. The origin of the receptors is a man between 60 and 70 years old with acute or convalescent COVID-19.

CDR3 nucleotide sequence: TGTGCCAGCAGCCCGTTGACAGGGGACTTCACAGATACGCAGTATTTT. The encoded protein is CASSPLTGDFTDTQYF. The chain uses TRBV14 and TRBJ2-3; 8 bases are shared with TRBD1. Trimming removed 4 bases from V and 2 bases from J; junction bases left unmatched: 8. Germline CDR1 is SGHDN and CDR2 is FVKESK. This CDR3 is built from 16 residues.

The rearrangement links TRBV9 to TRBJ2-3; 10 bases map to TRBD2. V dropped 3 bases and J dropped 0; count of bases not matched to a gene: 4. Germline V lookup: CDR1 SGDLS, CDR2 YYNGEE. This CDR3 region has 16 residues. This chain's CDR3 is CASSAGLAASTDTQYF. The CDR3 DNA is TGTGCCAGCAGCGCCGGACTAGCGGCTAGCACAGATACGCAGTATTTT. Together with reference TRBV9 and TRBJ2-3, the CDR3 gives the full variable domain: DSGVTQTPKHLITATGQRVTLRCSPRSGDLSVYWYQQSLDQGLQFLIQYYNGEERAKGNILERFSAQQFPDLHSELNLSSLELGDSALYFCASSAGLAASTDTQYFGPGTRLTVL.